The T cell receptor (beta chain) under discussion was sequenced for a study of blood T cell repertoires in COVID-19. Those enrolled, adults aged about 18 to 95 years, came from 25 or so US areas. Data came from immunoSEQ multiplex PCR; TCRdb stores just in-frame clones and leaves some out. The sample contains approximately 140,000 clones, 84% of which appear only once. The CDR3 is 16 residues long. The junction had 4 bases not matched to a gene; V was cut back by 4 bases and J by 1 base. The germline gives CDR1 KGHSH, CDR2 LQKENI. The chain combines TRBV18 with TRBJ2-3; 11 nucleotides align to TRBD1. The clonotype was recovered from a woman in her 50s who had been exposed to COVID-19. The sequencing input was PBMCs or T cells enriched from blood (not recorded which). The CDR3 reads CASSHPGQGGTDTQYF. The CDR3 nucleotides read TGTGCCAGCTCACATCCGGGACAGGGGGGCACAGATACGCAGTATTTT.